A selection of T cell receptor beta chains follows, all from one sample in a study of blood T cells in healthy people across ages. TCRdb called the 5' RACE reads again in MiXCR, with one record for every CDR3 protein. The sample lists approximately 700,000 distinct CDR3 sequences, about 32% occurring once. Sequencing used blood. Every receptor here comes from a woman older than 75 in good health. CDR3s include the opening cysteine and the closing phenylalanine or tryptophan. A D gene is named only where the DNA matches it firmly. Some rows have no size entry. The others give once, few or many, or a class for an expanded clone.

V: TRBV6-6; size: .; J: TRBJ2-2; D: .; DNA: TGTGCCAGCAAGGCCAGCATTAGGAACACCGGGGAGCTGTTTTTT; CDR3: CASKASIRNTGELFF
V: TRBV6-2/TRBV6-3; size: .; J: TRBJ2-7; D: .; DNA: TGTGCCAGCAGTGGGGGGGCCGTGACCAATGAGCAGTACTTC; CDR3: CASSGGAVTNEQYF
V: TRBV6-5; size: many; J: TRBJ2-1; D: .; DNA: TGTGCCAGCAGTTACTCGGGGGATCCCTACAATGAGCAGTTCTTC; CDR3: CASSYSGDPYNEQFF
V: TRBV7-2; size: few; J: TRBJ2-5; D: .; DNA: TGTGCCAGCAGCTTAGAACCGCGGGATGAGCAGTACTTC; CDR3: CASSLEPRDEQYF
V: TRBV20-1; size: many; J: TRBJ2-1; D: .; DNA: TGCAGTGCCCAGGAAGGGGGGCGGGCGCAGTTCTTC; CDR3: CSAQEGGRAQFF
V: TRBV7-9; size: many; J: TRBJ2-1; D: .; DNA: TGTGCCAGCAGCCAGCGCGAATACAATGAGCAGTTCTTC; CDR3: CASSQREYNEQFF
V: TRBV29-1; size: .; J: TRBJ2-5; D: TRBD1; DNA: TGCAGCGTTTCGCCCGGGACAGGGGTGCAAGAGACCCAGTACTTC; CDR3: CSVSPGTGVQETQYF
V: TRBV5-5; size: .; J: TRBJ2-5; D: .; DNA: TGTGCCAGCAGTCATGACCGGGGATGGCAAGAGACCCAGTACTTC; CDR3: CASSHDRGWQETQYF
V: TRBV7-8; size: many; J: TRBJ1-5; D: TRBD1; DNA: TGTGCCAGCAGCTTAGTTTCCAGGGACAGGGGTTTAAATCAGCCCCAGCATTTT; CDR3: CASSLVSRDRGLNQPQHF
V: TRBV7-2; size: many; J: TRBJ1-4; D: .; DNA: TGTGCCAGCAGCTTAAGGGGACCTACAACTAATGAAAAACTGTTTTTT; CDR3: CASSLRGPTTNEKLFF
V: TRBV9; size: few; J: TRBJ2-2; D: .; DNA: TGTGCCAGCAGCGTGGTCGTTGGGACCGGGGAGCTGTTTTTT; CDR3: CASSVVVGTGELFF
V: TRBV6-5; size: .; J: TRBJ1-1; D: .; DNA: TGTGCCAGCAGCTACGGCCGGCGAGCCACTGAAGCTTTCTTT; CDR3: CASSYGRRATEAFF
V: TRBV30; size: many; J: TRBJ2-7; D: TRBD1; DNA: TGTGCCAACCAGGGACAGGGGGCGTACGAGCAGTACTTC; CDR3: CANQGQGAYEQYF
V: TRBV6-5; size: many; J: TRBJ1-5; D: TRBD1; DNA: TGTGCCAGCAGTCCACAGGGGGTCGGCAATCAGCCCCAGCATTTT; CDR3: CASSPQGVGNQPQHF
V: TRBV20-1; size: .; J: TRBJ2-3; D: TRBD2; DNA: TGCAGTGCTAGAAGTCTAGCGGGAGGCACAGATACGCAGTATTTT; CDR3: CSARSLAGGTDTQYF
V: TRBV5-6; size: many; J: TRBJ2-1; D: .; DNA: TGTGCCAGCAGCTGGATGGGGCTAGCTGGTAATGAGCAGTTCTTC; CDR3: CASSWMGLAGNEQFF
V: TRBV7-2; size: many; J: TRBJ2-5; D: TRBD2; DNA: TGTGCCAGCAGCTTAGGGCGGGGGGATAGGGAGACCCAGTACTTC; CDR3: CASSLGRGDRETQYF
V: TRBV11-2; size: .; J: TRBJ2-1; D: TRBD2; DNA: TGTGCCAGCAGCTTAGTTAGGGGGCCGCGGGGGGGCCCCTACAATGAGCAGTTCTTC; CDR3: CASSLVRGPRGGPYNEQFF
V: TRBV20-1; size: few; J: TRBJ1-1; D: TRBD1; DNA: TGCAGTGCTGCAGGGGGCAGGGGGACTGAAGCTTTCTTT; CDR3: CSAAGGRGTEAFF
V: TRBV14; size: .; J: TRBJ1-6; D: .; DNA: TGTGCCAGCAGCCAATTGGGGGCTAGCTCCTATAATTCACCCCTCCACTTT; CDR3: CASSQLGASSYNSPLHF
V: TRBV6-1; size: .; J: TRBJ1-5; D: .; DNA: TGTGCCAGCAGACTAGACGGGGGTAGCAATCAGCCCCAGCATTTT; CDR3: CASRLDGGSNQPQHF
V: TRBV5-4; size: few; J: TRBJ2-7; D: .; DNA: TGTGCCAGCGGCTTGACAGGTTCCTACGAGCAGTACTTC; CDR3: CASGLTGSYEQYF
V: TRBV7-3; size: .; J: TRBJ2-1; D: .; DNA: TGTGCCAGCAGCTTAACGGGCAGCGCTATCAATGAGCAGTTCTTC; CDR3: CASSLTGSAINEQFF
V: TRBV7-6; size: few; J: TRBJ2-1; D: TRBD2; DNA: TGTGCCAGCAGCTTAGTTTCGGGGGGGCGGGATGAGCAGTTCTTC; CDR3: CASSLVSGGRDEQFF
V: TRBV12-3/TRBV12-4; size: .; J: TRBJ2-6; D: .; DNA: TGTGCCAGCGCCGAGATGGGGGGTCGCTCTGGGGCCAACGTCCTGACTTTC; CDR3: CASAEMGGRSGANVLTF
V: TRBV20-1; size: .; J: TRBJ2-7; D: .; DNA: TGCAGTGCTAGAACACTAAAGGGGTACGAGCAGTACTTC; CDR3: CSARTLKGYEQYF
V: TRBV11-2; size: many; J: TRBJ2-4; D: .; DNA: TGTGCCTGCGGTACAGGGCCAGGGAACATTCAGTACTTC; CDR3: CACGTGPGNIQYF
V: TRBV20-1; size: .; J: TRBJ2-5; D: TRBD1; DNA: TGCAGTGCTAGCGTAGGGACAGGTCGAGAGACCCAGTACTTC; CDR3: CSASVGTGRETQYF
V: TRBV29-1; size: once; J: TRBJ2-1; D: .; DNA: TGCAGCGGGGGGAGATCCAATGAGCAGTTCTTC; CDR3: CSGGRSNEQFF
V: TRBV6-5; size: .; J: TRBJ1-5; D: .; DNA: TGTGCCAGCAGCGACAGTATAAGGCAGCCCCAGCATTTT; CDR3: CASSDSIRQPQHF
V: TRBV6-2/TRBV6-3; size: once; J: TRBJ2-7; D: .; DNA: TGTGCCAGCAGTTACCACGATTACGAGCAGTACTTC; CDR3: CASSYHDYEQYF
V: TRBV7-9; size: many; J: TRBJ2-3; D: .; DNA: TGTGCCAGCAGCGAAGGGGTCGGGGATACGCAGTATTTT; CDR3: CASSEGVGDTQYF
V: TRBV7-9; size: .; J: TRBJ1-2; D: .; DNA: TGTGCCAGCAGCTTAGATTTGGGTAGGACTAACTATGGCTACACCTTC; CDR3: CASSLDLGRTNYGYTF
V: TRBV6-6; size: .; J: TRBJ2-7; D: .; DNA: TGTGCCAGCAGTACCGAAAGAACCTCCTACGAGCAGTACTTC; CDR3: CASSTERTSYEQYF
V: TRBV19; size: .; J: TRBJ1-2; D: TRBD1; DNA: TGTGCCAGTAGCCGACAGGGTTTGGGGTATGGCTACACCTTC; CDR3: CASSRQGLGYGYTF
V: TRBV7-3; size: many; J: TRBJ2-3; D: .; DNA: TGTGCCAGCAGCCCGACCCCCCCCGGGGACACAGATACGCAGTATTTT; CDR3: CASSPTPPGDTDTQYF
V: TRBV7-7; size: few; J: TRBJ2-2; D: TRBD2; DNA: TGTGCCAGCAGCCCGACTAGCGGGGGGGTGAACACCGGGGAGCTGTTTTTT; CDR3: CASSPTSGGVNTGELFF
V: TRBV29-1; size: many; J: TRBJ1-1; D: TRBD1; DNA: TGCAGCGTCATGACAGGGCGAGGCTCTGAAGCTTTCTTT; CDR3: CSVMTGRGSEAFF
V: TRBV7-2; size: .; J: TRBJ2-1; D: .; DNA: TGTGCCAGCAGCTTAGATGTTTGGGCGGAACACAATGAGCAGTTCTTC; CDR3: CASSLDVWAEHNEQFF
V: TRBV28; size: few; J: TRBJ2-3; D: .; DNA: TGTGCCAGCAGTTTACGGCAGCTCACAGATACGCAGTATTTT; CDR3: CASSLRQLTDTQYF
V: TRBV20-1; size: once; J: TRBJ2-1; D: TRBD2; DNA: TGCAGTGCTTCCGGGACTAGCGGGGGCCGCGTAAATGAGCAGTTCTTC; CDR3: CSASGTSGGRVNEQFF
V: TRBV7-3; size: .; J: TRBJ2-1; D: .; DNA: TGTGCCAGCAGCTTAAAGCCCCCTCCGGGGGAGCAGTTCTTC; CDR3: CASSLKPPPGEQFF
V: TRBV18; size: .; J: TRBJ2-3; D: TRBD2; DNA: TGTGCCAGCTCACCCCGACTAGCGGGGATCACAGATACGCAGTATTTT; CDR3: CASSPRLAGITDTQYF
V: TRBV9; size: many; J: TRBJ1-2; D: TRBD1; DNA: TGTGCCAGCAGCGCTCAGACAGGGGGCTATGGCTACACCTTC; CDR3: CASSAQTGGYGYTF
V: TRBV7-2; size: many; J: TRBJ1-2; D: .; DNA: TGTGCCAGCAGTTCGGACCGTCCCTATGGCTACACCTTC; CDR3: CASSSDRPYGYTF
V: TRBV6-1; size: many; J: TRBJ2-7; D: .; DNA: TGTGCCAGCACCCAGGGTACCTTAAGCTCCTACGAGCAGTACTTC; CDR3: CASTQGTLSSYEQYF
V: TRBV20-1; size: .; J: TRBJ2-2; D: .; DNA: TGCAGTGCTAGTCTGGCGGCCACCGGGGAGCTGTTTTTT; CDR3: CSASLAATGELFF
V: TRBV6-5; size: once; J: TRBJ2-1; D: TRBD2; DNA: TGTGCCAGCAGTTACTCTCCCGCGGGAGCCTACAATGAGCAGTTCTTC; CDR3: CASSYSPAGAYNEQFF
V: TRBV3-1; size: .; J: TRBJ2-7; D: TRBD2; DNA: TGTGCCAGCAGCGTCCCCGCAGGACTAGCGGGTTTCCAGTACTTC; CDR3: CASSVPAGLAGFQYF
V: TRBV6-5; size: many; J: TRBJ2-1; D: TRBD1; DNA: TGTGCCAGCAGTTATGACAGGGGGTCTTCAGCGGGGATTAACAATGAGCAGTTCTTC; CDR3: CASSYDRGSSAGINNEQFF
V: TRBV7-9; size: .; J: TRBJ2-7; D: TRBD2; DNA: TGTGCCAGCAGCTTAGGGACTAGCGGGAAGACCTACGAGCAGTACTTC; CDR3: CASSLGTSGKTYEQYF
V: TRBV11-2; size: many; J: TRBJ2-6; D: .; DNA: TGTGCCAGCAGCTTAGCCGGGACTGGGGCCAACGTCCTGACTTTC; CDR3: CASSLAGTGANVLTF
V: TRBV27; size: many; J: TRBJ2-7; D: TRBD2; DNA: TGTGCCAGCAGTTCCCTTTCTAGCGGGCGAGGCCACGAGCAGTACTTC; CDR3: CASSSLSSGRGHEQYF
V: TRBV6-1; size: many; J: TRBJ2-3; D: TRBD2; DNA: TGTGCCATTGGGGACTACACAGATACGCAGTATTTT; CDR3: CAIGDYTDTQYF
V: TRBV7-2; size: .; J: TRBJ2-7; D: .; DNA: TGTGCCAGCAGCTTTAGTCATGGGGCCGCCTACGAGCAGTACTTC; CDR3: CASSFSHGAAYEQYF
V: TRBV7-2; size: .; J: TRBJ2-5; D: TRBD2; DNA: TGTGCCAGCAACTTAGGGCCAGCGGGGGTGCAAGAGACCCAGTACTTC; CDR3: CASNLGPAGVQETQYF
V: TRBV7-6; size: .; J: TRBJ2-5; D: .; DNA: TGTGCCAGCAGCTTACCCAGAAACCAAGAGACCCAGTACTTC; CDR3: CASSLPRNQETQYF
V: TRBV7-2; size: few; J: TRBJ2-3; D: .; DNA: TGTGCCAGCAGCTTATTCCTACTAGCCACAGATACGCAGTATTTT; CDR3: CASSLFLLATDTQYF